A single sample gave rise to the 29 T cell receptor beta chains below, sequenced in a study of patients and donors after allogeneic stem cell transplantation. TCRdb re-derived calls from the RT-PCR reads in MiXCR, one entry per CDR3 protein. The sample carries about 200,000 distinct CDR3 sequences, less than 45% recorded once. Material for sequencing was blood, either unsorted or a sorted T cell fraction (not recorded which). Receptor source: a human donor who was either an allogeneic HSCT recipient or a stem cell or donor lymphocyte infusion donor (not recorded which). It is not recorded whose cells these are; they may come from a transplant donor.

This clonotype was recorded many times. CDR3 residues: CASSPRDWGGDTEAFF. The CDR3, as DNA: TGTGCCAGCTCACCGCGGGACTGGGGGGGCGACACTGAAGCTTTCTTT. The V gene is TRBV18, the J gene TRBJ1-1; D may be TRBD1 (6 bases). The germline V gene encodes CDR1 KGHSH and CDR2 LQKENI. The V end was cut by 3 bases, the J end by 3 bases, with 17 bases between. The CDR3 spans 16 residues.

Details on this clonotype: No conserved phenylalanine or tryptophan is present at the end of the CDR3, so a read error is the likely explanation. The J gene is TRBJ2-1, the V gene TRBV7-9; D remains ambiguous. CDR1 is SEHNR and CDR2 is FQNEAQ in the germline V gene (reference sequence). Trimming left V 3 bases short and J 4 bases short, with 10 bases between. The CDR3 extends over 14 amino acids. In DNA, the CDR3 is TGTGCCAGCAGCTTCGCCTTTACTTACAATGAGCAGTTCTAC. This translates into CASSFAFTYNEQFY.

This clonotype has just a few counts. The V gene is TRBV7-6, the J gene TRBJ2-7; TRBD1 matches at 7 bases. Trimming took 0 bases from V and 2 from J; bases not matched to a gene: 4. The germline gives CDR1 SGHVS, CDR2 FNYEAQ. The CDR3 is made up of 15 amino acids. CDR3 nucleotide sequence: TGTGCCAGCAGCTTAGCTCTGACAGGGACCTACGAGCAGTACTTC. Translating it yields CASSLALTGTYEQYF.

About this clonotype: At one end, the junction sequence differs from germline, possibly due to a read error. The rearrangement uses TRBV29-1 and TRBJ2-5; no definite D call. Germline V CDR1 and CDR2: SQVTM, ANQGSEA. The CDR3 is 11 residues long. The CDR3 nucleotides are TGCAGCGGCAATTTAAAAGAGGCCCAGTACTTC. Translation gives CSGNLKEAQYF.

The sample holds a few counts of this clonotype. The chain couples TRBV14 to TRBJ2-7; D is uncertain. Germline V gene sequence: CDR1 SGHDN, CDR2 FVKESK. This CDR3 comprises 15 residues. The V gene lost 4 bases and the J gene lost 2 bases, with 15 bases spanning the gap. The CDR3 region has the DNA TGTGCCAGCAGCCCTACGGTCCTAGTACCCTACGAGCAGTACTTC. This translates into CASSPTVLVPYEQYF.

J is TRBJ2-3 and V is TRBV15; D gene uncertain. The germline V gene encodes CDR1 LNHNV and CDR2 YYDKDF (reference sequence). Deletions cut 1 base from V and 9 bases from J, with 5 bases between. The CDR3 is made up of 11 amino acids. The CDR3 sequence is CATSRGATQYF. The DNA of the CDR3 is TGTGCCACCAGCAGAGGGGCGACGCAGTATTTT.

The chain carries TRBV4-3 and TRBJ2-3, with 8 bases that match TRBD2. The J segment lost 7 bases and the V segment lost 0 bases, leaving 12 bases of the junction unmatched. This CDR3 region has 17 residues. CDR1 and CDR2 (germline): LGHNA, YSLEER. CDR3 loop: CASSQDRDGFSGNTQYF. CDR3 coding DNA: TGCGCCAGCAGCCAAGATCGGGACGGATTTAGCGGGAATACGCAGTATTTT.

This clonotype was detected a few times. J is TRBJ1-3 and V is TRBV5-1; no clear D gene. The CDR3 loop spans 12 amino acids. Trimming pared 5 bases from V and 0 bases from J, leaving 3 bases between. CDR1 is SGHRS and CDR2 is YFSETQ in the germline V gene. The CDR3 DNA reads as TGCGCCAGCAGGAACTCTGGAAACACCATATATTTT. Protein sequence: CASRNSGNTIYF. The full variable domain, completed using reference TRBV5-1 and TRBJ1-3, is KAGVTQTPRYLIKTRGQQVTLSCSPISGHRSVSWYQQTPGQGLQFLFEYFSETQRNKGNFPGRFSGRQFSNSRSEMNVSTLELGDSALYLCASRNSGNTIYFGEGSWLTVV.

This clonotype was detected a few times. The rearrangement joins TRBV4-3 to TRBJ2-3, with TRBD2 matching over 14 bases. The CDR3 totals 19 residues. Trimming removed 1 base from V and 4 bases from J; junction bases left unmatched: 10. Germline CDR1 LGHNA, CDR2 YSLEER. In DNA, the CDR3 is TGCGCCAGCAGCCAAGCGTATCCGGGACTAGCGGGAGACCCAGATACGCAGTATTTT. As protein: CASSQAYPGLAGDPDTQYF.

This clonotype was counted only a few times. CDR3 region: CASSLGDSSGYTF. The CDR3 DNA reads TGTGCCAGCAGTTTGGGGGACTCTTCTGGCTACACCTTC. J is TRBJ1-2 and V is TRBV28, with D possibly being TRBD1 (5 bases). Germline V gives CDR1 MDHEN, CDR2 SYDVKM. Trimming shortened V by 3 bases and J by 7 bases, and 12 bases separated the two germline ends. The CDR3 totals 13 residues.

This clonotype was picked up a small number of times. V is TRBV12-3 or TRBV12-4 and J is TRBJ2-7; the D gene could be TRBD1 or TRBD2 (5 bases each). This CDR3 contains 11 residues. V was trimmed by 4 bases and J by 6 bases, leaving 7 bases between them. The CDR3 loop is CASSWGSEQYF. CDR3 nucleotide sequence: TGTGCCAGCAGTTGGGGGAGCGAGCAGTACTTC.

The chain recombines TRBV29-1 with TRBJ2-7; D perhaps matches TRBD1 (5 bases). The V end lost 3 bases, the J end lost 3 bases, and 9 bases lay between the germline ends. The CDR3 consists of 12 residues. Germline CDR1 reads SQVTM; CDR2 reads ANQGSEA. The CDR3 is CSVDGQGYEQYF. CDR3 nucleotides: TGCAGCGTTGATGGGCAGGGCTACGAGCAGTACTTC.

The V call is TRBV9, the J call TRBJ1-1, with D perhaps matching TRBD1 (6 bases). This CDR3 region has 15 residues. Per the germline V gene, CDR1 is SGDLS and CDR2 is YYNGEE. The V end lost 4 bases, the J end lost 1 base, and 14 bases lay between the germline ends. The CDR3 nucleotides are TGTGCCAGCAGCCCAGGTGGGACACCGAACACTGAAGCTTTCTTT. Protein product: CASSPGGTPNTEAFF.

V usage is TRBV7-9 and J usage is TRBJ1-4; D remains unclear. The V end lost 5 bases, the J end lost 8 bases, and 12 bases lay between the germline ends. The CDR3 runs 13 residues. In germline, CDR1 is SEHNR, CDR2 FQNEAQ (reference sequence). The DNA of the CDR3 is TGTGCCAGCAGCACACGGGTGGAAGAAAAACTGTTTTTT. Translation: CASSTRVEEKLFF.

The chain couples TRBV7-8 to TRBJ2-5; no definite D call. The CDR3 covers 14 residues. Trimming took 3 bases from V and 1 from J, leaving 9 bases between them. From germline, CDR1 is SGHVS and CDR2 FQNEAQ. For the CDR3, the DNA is TGTGCCAGCAGCTTTTCGACAACCCAAGAGACCCAGTACTTC. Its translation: CASSFSTTQETQYF.

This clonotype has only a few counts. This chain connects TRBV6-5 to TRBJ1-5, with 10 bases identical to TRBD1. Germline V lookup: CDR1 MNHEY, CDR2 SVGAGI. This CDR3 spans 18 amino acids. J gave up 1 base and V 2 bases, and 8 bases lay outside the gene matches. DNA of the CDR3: TGTGCCAGCAGTTACGCTACCCGGGACAGGGGAAGCAATCAGCCCCAGCATTTT. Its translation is CASSYATRDRGSNQPQHF.

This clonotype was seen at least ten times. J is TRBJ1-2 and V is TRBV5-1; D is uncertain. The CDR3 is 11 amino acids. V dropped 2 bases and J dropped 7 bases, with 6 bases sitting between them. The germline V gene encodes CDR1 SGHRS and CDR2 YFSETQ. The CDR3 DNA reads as TGCGCCAGCAGCTTCGGCACTGGCTACACCTTC. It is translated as CASSFGTGYTF.

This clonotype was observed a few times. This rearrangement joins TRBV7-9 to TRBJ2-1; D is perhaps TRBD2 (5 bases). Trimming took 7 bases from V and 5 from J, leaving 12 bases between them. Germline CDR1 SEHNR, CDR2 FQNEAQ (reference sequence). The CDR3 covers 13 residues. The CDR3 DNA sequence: TGTGCCAGCACCTGGACTCCCGACAATGAGCAGTTCTTC. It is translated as CASTWTPDNEQFF.

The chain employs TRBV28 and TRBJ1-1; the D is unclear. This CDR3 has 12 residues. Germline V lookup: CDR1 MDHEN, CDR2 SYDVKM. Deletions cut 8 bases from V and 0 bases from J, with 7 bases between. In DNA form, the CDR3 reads TGTGCCAGCCCCAACATGAACACTGAAGCTTTCTTT. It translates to CASPNMNTEAFF.

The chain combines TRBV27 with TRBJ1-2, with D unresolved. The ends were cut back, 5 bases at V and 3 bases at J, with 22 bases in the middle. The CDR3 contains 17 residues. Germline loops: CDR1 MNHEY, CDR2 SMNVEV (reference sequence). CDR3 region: CASSADPGFPSHYGYTF. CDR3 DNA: TGTGCCAGCAGTGCGGACCCGGGGTTTCCGTCGCACTATGGCTACACCTTC.

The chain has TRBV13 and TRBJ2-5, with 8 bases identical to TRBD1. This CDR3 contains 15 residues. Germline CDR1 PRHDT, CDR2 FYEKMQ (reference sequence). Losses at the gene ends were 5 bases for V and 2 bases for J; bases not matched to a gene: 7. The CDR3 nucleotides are TGTGCCAGCAGCCGAGACAGGGGATATCAAGAGACCCAGTACTTC. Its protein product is CASSRDRGYQETQYF.

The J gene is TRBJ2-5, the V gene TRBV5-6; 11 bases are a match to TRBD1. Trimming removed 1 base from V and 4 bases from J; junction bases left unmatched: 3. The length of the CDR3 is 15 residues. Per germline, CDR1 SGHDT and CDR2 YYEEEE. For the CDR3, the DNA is TGTGCCAGCAGCTTGACCGGGACAGGGGGAGAGACCCAGTACTTC. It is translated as CASSLTGTGGETQYF.

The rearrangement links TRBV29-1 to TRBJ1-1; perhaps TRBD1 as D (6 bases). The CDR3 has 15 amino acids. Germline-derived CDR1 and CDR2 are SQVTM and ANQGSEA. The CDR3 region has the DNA TGCAGTACGGTGGGGGGGCGAGCACAAGATACTGAAGCTTTCTTT. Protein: CSTVGGRAQDTEAFF.

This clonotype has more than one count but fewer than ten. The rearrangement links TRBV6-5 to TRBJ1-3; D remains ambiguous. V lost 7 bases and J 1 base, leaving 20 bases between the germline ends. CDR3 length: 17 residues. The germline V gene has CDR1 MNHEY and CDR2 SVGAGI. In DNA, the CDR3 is TGTGCCAGCATCCTTTCCGCCACCGCTCCATCTGGAAACACCATATATTTT. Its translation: CASILSATAPSGNTIYF.

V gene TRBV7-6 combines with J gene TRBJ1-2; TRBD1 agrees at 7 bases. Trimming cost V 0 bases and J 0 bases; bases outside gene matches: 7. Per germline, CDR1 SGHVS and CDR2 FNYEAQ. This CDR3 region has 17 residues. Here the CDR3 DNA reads TGTGCCAGCAGCTTAGCGGCAGGGGGAGCTGCTAACTATGGCTACACCTTC. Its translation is CASSLAAGGAANYGYTF. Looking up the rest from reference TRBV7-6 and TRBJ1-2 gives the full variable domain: GAGVSQSPRYKVTKRGQDVALRCDPISGHVSLYWYRQALGQGPEFLTYFNYEAQQDKSGLPNDRFSAERPEGSISTLTIQRTEQRDSAMYRCASSLAAGGAANYGYTFGSGTRLTVV.

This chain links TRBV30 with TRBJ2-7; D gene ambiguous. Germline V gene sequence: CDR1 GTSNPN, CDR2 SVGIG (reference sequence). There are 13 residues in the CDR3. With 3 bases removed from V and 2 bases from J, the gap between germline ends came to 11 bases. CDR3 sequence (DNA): TGTGCCTGGAGACCGACTGGCCCCTACGAGCAGTACTTC. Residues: CAWRPTGPYEQYF.

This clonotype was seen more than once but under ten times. Written as DNA, the CDR3 is TGCAGCGTGTCTAGCGGGAGCTACGAGCAGTACTTC. Protein sequence: CSVSSGSYEQYF. V is TRBV29-1 and J is TRBJ2-7, with 10 bases aligning to TRBD2. With V trimmed by 6 bases and J by 3 bases, 2 bases remained unmatched. The CDR3 consists of 12 residues. Germline V gene lookup returns CDR1 SQVTM and CDR2 ANQGSEA.

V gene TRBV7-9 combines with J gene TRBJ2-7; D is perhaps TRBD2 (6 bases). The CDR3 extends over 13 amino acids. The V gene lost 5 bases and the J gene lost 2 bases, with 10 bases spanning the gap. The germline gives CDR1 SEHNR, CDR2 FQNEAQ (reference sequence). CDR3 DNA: TGTGCCAGCAGCGTGAGGGAGGCCTACGAGCAGTACTTC. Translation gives CASSVREAYEQYF.

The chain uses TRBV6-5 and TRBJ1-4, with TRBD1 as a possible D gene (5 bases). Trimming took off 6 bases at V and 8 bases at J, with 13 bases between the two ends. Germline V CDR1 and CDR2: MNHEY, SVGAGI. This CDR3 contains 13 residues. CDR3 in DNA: TGTGCCAGCAGCCCGGGACGTATGGAAAAACTGTTTTTT. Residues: CASSPGRMEKLFF.